This TCR beta chain was recovered during a study of cytomegalovirus exposure and HLA in healthy donors (TCRdb year 2017). A note on the overall study: In an earlier analysis of roughly 500 of the donors, 276 Gb of sequence data and 120 million or so unique TCR beta sequences from 150 million to 200 million T cells were reported. Alongside the repertoire data, information on donor age, sex, ethnicity and CMV serostatus was compiled. Because of strong linkage in the cohort, roughly five DR-DQ haplotypes were treated as single units for association and clustering. The number of typed donors differed by locus: about 620-640 for A, B, C, DRB1 and DQB1; 500 to 550 for DQA1; around 580 for DPA1; and around 470 for DPB1. Rather than using new phenotypic data, the later analysis identified candidate immune exposures from TCR beta sequences and from how often those sequences occurred across donors. In an earlier analysis of a few hundred of the donors, high-throughput TCR beta sequencing was used to judge whether each TCR beta V gene segment behaved as functional or pseudogenic. About 310 gigabases of sequencing data and tens of millions of unique TCR sequences were included in an early release covering over 600 HLA-typed donors. On average, roughly 240,000 unique TCR beta nucleotide sequences were sequenced per donor among some 420 genotyped donors of the cohort, with roughly 19% of those sequences being non-productive. Genome-wide SNP genotypes for about three fifths of the roughly 700 donors were used in a later genetic analysis, which treated that subset as a discovery cohort. Class I and class II HLA loci were covered by the typing at four-digit resolution. In addition to the first cohort of around 670 subjects, a separate validation cohort of 130 or so different subjects was used. The study combined high-throughput TCR immunosequencing, statistical association of individual TCRs with disease status, and machine learning to predict cytomegalovirus infection status. The T cell repertoires of under 700 subjects were profiled by immunosequencing and related to cytomegalovirus serostatus. Every repertoire in the discovery cohort had been generated on one and the same sequencing platform. The study was designed to test whether signatures of past pathogen exposure could be identified by cataloging public T cell receptors. Among the approximately 430 genotyped donors, approximately 81% belonged to the genetic ancestry cluster associated with self-reported Caucasian donors. In a later analysis, previously published TCR beta repertoires from 550 to 750 donors were re-analyzed and high-resolution HLA genotyping was added so that TCR occurrence patterns could be studied.

The CDR3 spans 14 residues, from the cysteine through the phenylalanine. Only the CDR3 portion is preserved as DNA: 42 bases, with reading frame beginning at the first base. V loses 2 bases, J loses 6 bases, and the germline ends lie 13 bases apart. The germline V gene encodes CDR1 MDHEN and CDR2 SYDVKM. The library was produced with the immunoSEQ multiplex PCR assay. For the multiplex PCR, a mixture combining 60 forward primers for TCR Vbeta segments and 13 reverse primers for TCR Jbeta segments was used. The CDR3 region of rearranged TCR beta genes was amplified from genomic DNA with a multiplex PCR assay. The amplified TCR beta libraries were sequenced on the Illumina HiSeq System as 87-base-pair reads. The paper's data handling went like this. A later analysis counted about 80 million unique TCR beta chains across the 550 to 700 repertoires, and some 11 million of these chains were shared by at least two donors. Raw reads were error-corrected and collapsed into unique sequences with a nearest-neighbor algorithm that merged closely related sequences to remove PCR and sequencing errors. To assign V, D and J gene segments, CDR3 sequences were aligned to IMGT reference sequences. Each retained sequence needed at least a six-nucleotide match to both a V gene segment and a J gene segment. Rearrangements were classified as productive when the CDR3 lacked stop codons and remained in frame with V and J, and all other rearrangements were classified as non-productive. Following IMGT convention, CDR3 was defined as the stretch from the second conserved V-encoded cysteine to the conserved J-encoded phenylalanine. The earlier analysis of roughly 590 of the donors excluded any sequence lacking an unambiguous match to a single V gene segment. An earlier analysis of several hundred of the donors called V segments functional above 56.7% productive rearrangements and segregating when the between-donor standard deviation exceeded 5%. A statistical classification framework was developed to diagnose cytomegalovirus status using the catalog of TCR beta chain sequences. In a later analysis, TCR nucleotide sequences were compared against IMGT/GENE-DB human TR gene sequences so that V and J genes could be assigned. The TCRdist pipeline was used in a later analysis to assign CDR3 sequences and most-parsimonious VDJ recombination scenarios. In a later analysis, every TCR beta chain was defined by the combination of its CDR3 amino acid sequence and its V-gene family, and reads without a unique V-gene family were dropped. As a way to deal with suspected cross-contamination and a sequencing artifact, a later analysis dropped 592 nucleotide sequences that were highly shared and had low generation probability. In a later analysis, a clonal expansion index for each public chain was calculated from normalized within-repertoire ranks of inferred template counts. A later analysis computed generation probabilities with a VDJ recombination model fitted to out-of-frame rearrangements, and checked the results against IGoR. Hypergeometric tests were used in a later analysis to score TCR-TCR, TCR-HLA and TCR-CMV co-occurrence, with a repertoire-size bias correction applied to the TCR pairs. False discovery rates were estimated in a later analysis by permuting HLA or CMV assignments 20 times. In a later analysis, co-occurring TCRs were grouped using DBSCAN, and TCRdist sequence similarity was added for clustering within HLA-allele-positive subsets. Repertoires with fewer than 30,000 or more than 120,000 public chains were left out of co-occurrence clustering, as were about 5 repertoires with anomalous nucleotide sharing. Imported from immuneACCESS, the table was reduced by TCRdb to in-frame sequences with V and J called. These copies leave out some clones; in studies compared against another copy, an unresolved V gene accounts for under half, and the cause of the remainder is not known. Clone size and V and J calls were adopted from that table, with D and trimming inferred from the DNA. The sample table records about 190,000 clones; 65% to 80% of these occur just once. Jointly, the top ten make up about 1% of the sample.

Study-level results and caveats: In a later analysis, HLA-associated TCR beta chains showed more clonal expansion and lower generation probabilities than non-associated chains that were equally common. In this cohort, only TCR beta chains were sequenced, and detectable features were limited by the absence of alpha or paired-chain data. Several of the top co-occurrence clusters appeared to be linked to parvovirus B19, influenza, CMV and Epstein-Barr virus, according to a later analysis. Most CMV-associated TCR beta chains appeared to be HLA-restricted in a later analysis, and the HLA associations seemed to be driven largely by CMV exposure. An earlier analysis of approximately 590 of the donors showed that most TCR beta V segments appeared in productive rearrangements either about 87% or about 30% of the time, which broadly matched IMGT annotations. In vitro tests confirmed that three of the cytomegalovirus-associated TCR beta chains recognize cytomegalovirus antigens. The only immune exposure information available for the cohort was CMV serostatus. A further reported finding was that TCR beta sequences accurately predicted the HLA-A and HLA-B alleles for most subjects in the first cohort. Approximately 18 rarely observed V segments, including chromosome 9 orphons, were excluded from the earlier analysis of about 500 of the donors because counts were too low. According to the authors, the approach could potentially be generalized to other disease states and immunological phenotypes. In a later genetic analysis, fewer N-insertions in productive TCRs were reported among donors in an Asian-associated ancestry cluster than the roughly 710-donor mean. The presence/absence analyses assumed that sequencing depth was roughly uniform across donors, and that assumption may not be true. In the study, approximately 160 TCR beta chains were listed as associated with cytomegalovirus. A later genetic analysis associated a missense DCLRE1C variant with V-gene and J-gene trimming of TCR beta chains, and an independent cohort replicated the association. In a later analysis, the rate of TCR association differed among HLA loci, with DRB1 alleles having the most associated TCRs and HLA-C alleles having the fewest. Most TCR sequences were observed very rarely across donors, whereas some public TCRs were present in many individuals. In both the original and validation cohorts, the classifier was reported to diagnose cytomegalovirus status with high specificity and sensitivity. A cluster of highly shared sequence variants was judged likely to represent a technical artifact of the sequencing pipeline. HLA typing was unavailable for some donors at each locus, so association tests used only the typed subset. Strong co-occurrence of HLA alleles, especially DR and DQ, made assigning TCR associations to individual alleles difficult. The 87-base-pair reads could not distinguish some IMGT-functional V segments, including TRBV6-2 and TRBV6-3, so those segments were excluded. Linkage disequilibrium might explain the correlated functional status among segregating V segments, but an unknown experimental factor could not be excluded. Specific HLA alleles were associated with 16,951 TCR beta sequences at a false discovery rate of 0.05 in a later analysis.

The cohort consisted of 600 or so healthy bone marrow donors. At the time of sampling, every cohort member was nominally healthy, though immune exposures that went unrecorded were likely present. The donor was CMV seronegative and was included in the group of several hundred seronegative cohort members. Every donor gave a peripheral blood sample, and the peripheral blood mononuclear cells from that sample were used for TCR beta sequencing. The Qiagen DNeasy Blood Extraction Kit was used to extract genomic DNA from the blood cell samples. As concerns this clone: Its specific antigen is unknown. Base quality data are lacking; no much larger clone is found one base away.

Input material: PBMCs. The chain joins TRBV28 to TRBJ1-2; TRBD1 is a weak D gene call, 5 bases matching. This clonotype was obtained from a woman aged 40 to 49 in good health and CMV-seronegative. The sequence in DNA is TGTGCCAGCAGTTTAGATAGGGAGGGGCATGGCTACACCTTC. Translated, it gives CASSLDREGHGYTF.